The rows below give T cell receptor beta chains drawn from one sample of a study of early T cells in non-severe SARS-CoV-2 infection. MiXCR, applied by TCRdb to the 5' RACE reads, yields one record per CDR3 protein. This table has 75,000 to 95,000 distinct CDR3 sequences, 16% appearing once. Sample: whole blood, taken at baseline. These receptors originate from an adult who was a healthcare worker with PCR-confirmed SARS-CoV-2 infection or an uninfected control (not recorded which). Both conserved end residues are part of each CDR3. Each record gives: CDR3 DNA, CDR3 protein, V gene, D gene, J gene, clone size. The D gene is left open where the match is weak. Size values are once, few and many counts, or a class for expanded clones, and some rows have none.

cdr3_nt: TGTGCCAGCAGCTTCCGGGAGTTCGGAAATGAGCAGTTCTTC
cdr3_aa: CASSFREFGNEQFF
v_call: TRBV11-2
d_call: NA
j_call: TRBJ2-1
clone_size: few

cdr3_nt: TGTGCCAGCACTCCGGGTCCCTACAATGAGCAGTTCTTC
cdr3_aa: CASTPGPYNEQFF
v_call: TRBV2
d_call: NA
j_call: TRBJ2-1
clone_size: few

cdr3_nt: TGTGCCAGCAGTCCCTCGTCGACTGATTATTACTCCTACGAGCAGTACTTC
cdr3_aa: CASSPSSTDYYSYEQYF
v_call: TRBV27
d_call: NA
j_call: TRBJ2-7
clone_size: many

cdr3_nt: TGCGCCAGCAGCCAAGATTCGGATTACACCGGGGAGCTGTTTTTT
cdr3_aa: CASSQDSDYTGELFF
v_call: TRBV4-1
d_call: NA
j_call: TRBJ2-2
clone_size: NA

cdr3_nt: TGTGCCAGCAGCTTGGAGGGGGCAGCCCAGCATTTT
cdr3_aa: CASSLEGAAQHF
v_call: TRBV5-5
d_call: TRBD1
j_call: TRBJ1-5
clone_size: many

cdr3_nt: TGTGCCAGCATAGGGGGAATGAACACTGAAGCTTTCTTT
cdr3_aa: CASIGGMNTEAFF
v_call: TRBV12-3/TRBV12-4
d_call: NA
j_call: TRBJ1-1
clone_size: NA

cdr3_nt: TGTGCCAGCAGTTTACGGACAGCCGACTCTGGGGCCAACGTCCTGACTTTC
cdr3_aa: CASSLRTADSGANVLTF
v_call: TRBV28
d_call: NA
j_call: TRBJ2-6
clone_size: NA

cdr3_nt: TGTGCCAGCAGCCAAGGACTAGCGGAAAACATTCAGTACTTC
cdr3_aa: CASSQGLAENIQYF
v_call: TRBV7-9
d_call: TRBD2
j_call: TRBJ2-4
clone_size: many

cdr3_nt: TGTGCCGGCGGACTACCGGGACTTGATACGCAGTATTTT
cdr3_aa: CAGGLPGLDTQYF
v_call: TRBV6-5
d_call: NA
j_call: TRBJ2-3
clone_size: few

cdr3_nt: TGTGCCAGCAGCTTGGGGGGGAGTAGGAACGAGCAGTACTTC
cdr3_aa: CASSLGGSRNEQYF
v_call: TRBV7-9
d_call: TRBD2
j_call: TRBJ2-7
clone_size: few

cdr3_nt: TGTGCCAGCAGCGAGCGGGGAGTGGGCGGGGAGCTGTTTTTT
cdr3_aa: CASSERGVGGELFF
v_call: TRBV7-8
d_call: TRBD2
j_call: TRBJ2-2
clone_size: few

cdr3_nt: TGCAGTGCCAGCGGGGCCGAGACCCAGTACTTC
cdr3_aa: CSASGAETQYF
v_call: TRBV20-1
d_call: TRBD2
j_call: TRBJ2-5
clone_size: NA

cdr3_nt: TGTGCCAGCTCACCACCTTTCGGGTCGACGGATCTCACAGATACGCAGTATTTT
cdr3_aa: CASSPPFGSTDLTDTQYF
v_call: TRBV18
d_call: NA
j_call: TRBJ2-3
clone_size: NA

cdr3_nt: TGTGCCAGCATGGTGGACACCGCGAACACCGGGGAGCTGTTTTTT
cdr3_aa: CASMVDTANTGELFF
v_call: TRBV6-1
d_call: NA
j_call: TRBJ2-2
clone_size: NA

cdr3_nt: TGTGCCAGCAGTAAGCGGGAGGTCCAAGAGACCCAGTACTTC
cdr3_aa: CASSKREVQETQYF
v_call: TRBV28
d_call: TRBD2
j_call: TRBJ2-5
clone_size: NA

cdr3_nt: TGTGCCAGCAGCCTTTTAGCGGGAGAAGGCAATGAGCAGTTCTTC
cdr3_aa: CASSLLAGEGNEQFF
v_call: TRBV7-8
d_call: TRBD2
j_call: TRBJ2-1
clone_size: few

cdr3_nt: TGTGCCAGCAGCTTAACTCTGGGGCAGTACTTC
cdr3_aa: CASSLTLGQYF
v_call: TRBV7-2
d_call: NA
j_call: TRBJ2-7
clone_size: few

cdr3_nt: TGCGCCAGCGCCAACAGGGGCCCCCGCTCTGGGGCCAACGTCCTGACTTTC
cdr3_aa: CASANRGPRSGANVLTF
v_call: TRBV10-2
d_call: TRBD1
j_call: TRBJ2-6
clone_size: NA

cdr3_nt: TGTGCCAGCAGCCCTTTGGGCACATTTAGCAATCAGCCCCAGCATTTT
cdr3_aa: CASSPLGTFSNQPQHF
v_call: TRBV7-8
d_call: NA
j_call: TRBJ1-5
clone_size: few

cdr3_nt: TGTGCCAGCAGTGTACCTAGACAGCCCCACTATGGCTACACCTTC
cdr3_aa: CASSVPRQPHYGYTF
v_call: TRBV12-3/TRBV12-4
d_call: NA
j_call: TRBJ1-2
clone_size: NA

cdr3_nt: TGTGCCAGCAGCTTGGCCTGGGAGGTGCCCTACGAGCAGTACTTC
cdr3_aa: CASSLAWEVPYEQYF
v_call: TRBV7-8
d_call: NA
j_call: TRBJ2-7
clone_size: many

cdr3_nt: TGTGCCAGCAGTCGGACCCGCAGCACAGATACGCAGTATTTT
cdr3_aa: CASSRTRSTDTQYF
v_call: TRBV6-2/TRBV6-3
d_call: NA
j_call: TRBJ2-3
clone_size: NA

cdr3_nt: TGTGCCAGCAGTTTCCGTGGGGCGCCCAATCAGCCCCAGCATTTT
cdr3_aa: CASSFRGAPNQPQHF
v_call: TRBV27
d_call: NA
j_call: TRBJ1-5
clone_size: few

cdr3_nt: TGTGCCAGCAGCCCCCCGTCAGGGACAGAGACCCAGTACTTC
cdr3_aa: CASSPPSGTETQYF
v_call: TRBV11-2
d_call: NA
j_call: TRBJ2-5
clone_size: NA

cdr3_nt: TGTGCCAGCAGGTTAGCGGACACCACCGGGGAGCTGTTTTTT
cdr3_aa: CASRLADTTGELFF
v_call: TRBV9
d_call: NA
j_call: TRBJ2-2
clone_size: NA

cdr3_nt: TGCAGTGCTAGAGATATACTAGCGGGACACATTCAGTACTTC
cdr3_aa: CSARDILAGHIQYF
v_call: TRBV20-1
d_call: TRBD2
j_call: TRBJ2-4
clone_size: NA